Each of the 15 T cell receptor beta chains below was sequenced from the same sample in a study of CD8+ T cells in alopecia areata. Treatment in this sample: oral pan-JAK inhibitor, 5-10 mg twice daily. Following extraction, RNA underwent reverse transcription to cDNA, which served as the sequencing template. Profiled with immunoSEQ multiplex PCR; TCRdb holds only in-frame clones, not every one. This sample yields over 150,000 clones, of which around 60% are seen a single time; approximately 0.7% belongs to the top ten. The sample consisted of CD4+ T cells sorted from blood, taken at week 4, from a patient treated with tofacitinib. These receptors came from a human donor with alopecia areata.

The V call is TRBV18, the J call TRBJ1-5; 7 bases are a match to TRBD1. This CDR3 has 15 amino acids. Germline CDR1 KGHSH, CDR2 LQKENI. V gave up 5 bases and J gave up 7 bases; unmatched junction bases: 11. CDR3 protein: CASSTTGAKEQPQHF. As DNA, the CDR3 is TGTGCCAGCTCAACTACAGGGGCCAAAGAGCAGCCCCAGCATTTT.

This clone has just a few counts. V usage is TRBV10-3 and J usage is TRBJ2-1; the D gene could be TRBD1 or TRBD2 (5 bases each). Per germline, CDR1 ENHRY and CDR2 SYGVKD. The CDR3 is 13 residues long. Trimming removed 4 bases at V and 10 bases at J, with 14 bases between. The CDR3 nucleotides are TGTGCCATCAGTGGGGGACCTGAGGGGGAGCAGTTCTTC. Protein product: CAISGGPEGEQFF.

This chain links TRBV6-5 with TRBJ2-7; 12 bases are shared with TRBD2. The CDR3 is made up of 16 amino acids. Germline CDR1 is MNHEY and CDR2 is SVGAGI. V shed 2 bases and J 3 bases; nucleotides not matched to a gene: 5. The CDR3 coding sequence is TGTGCCAGCAGTTACGTAAAGACTAGCGGGAGCTACGAGCAGTACTTC. Its translation: CASSYVKTSGSYEQYF.

The chain carries TRBV6-6 and TRBJ2-3, with a possible D match to TRBD1 (5 bases). Germline CDR1 MNHNY, CDR2 SVGAGI (reference sequence). V lost 6 bases and J 5 bases, leaving 12 bases between the germline ends. The CDR3 consists of 13 residues. The CDR3 DNA reads as TGTGCCAGCAGCCTGCAGGGTCTAGATACGCAGTATTTT. The encoded protein is CASSLQGLDTQYF.

The chain recombines TRBV28 with TRBJ2-1; 7 nucleotides align to TRBD2. V dropped 6 bases and J dropped 6; count of bases not matched to a gene: 11. CDR3 length: 15 residues. CDR1 is MDHEN, CDR2 SYDVKM, per germline. The CDR3 here is CASSSWTSSGNEQFF. CDR3 nucleotide sequence: TGTGCCAGCAGCTCCTGGACTAGTTCGGGCAATGAGCAGTTCTTC.

V usage is TRBV29-1 and J usage is TRBJ1-2; tentative D call: TRBD1 (5 bases). Germline V gene sequence: CDR1 SQVTM, CDR2 ANQGSEA. The CDR3 is made up of 13 amino acids. Trimming stripped 6 bases from V and 2 bases from J, with 13 bases between. The DNA for the CDR3 is TGCAGCGTCGACCCGTGGGGCAACTATGGCTACACCTTC. Translation: CSVDPWGNYGYTF.

This clone showed up just a few times. The chain couples TRBV27 to TRBJ2-1, with 12 bases matching TRBD2. The CDR3 runs to 14 residues. J was trimmed by 5 bases and V by 6 bases; bases with no gene match: 2. Germline CDR1 is MNHEY and CDR2 is SMNVEV (reference sequence). The CDR3 reads CASRASGRDNEQFF. Written as DNA, the CDR3 is TGTGCCAGCAGAGCTAGCGGGAGGGACAATGAGCAGTTCTTC.

V usage is TRBV30 and J usage is TRBJ2-7, with D possibly being TRBD2 (5 bases). CDR1 and CDR2 (germline): GTSNPN, SVGIG (reference sequence). The length of the CDR3 is 15 residues. V was cut by 2 bases and J by 1 base, with 15 bases left in between. CDR3 residues: CAWSRRGKMSYEQYF. The DNA for the CDR3 is TGTGCCTGGAGTAGGAGAGGGAAAATGTCCTACGAGCAGTACTTC.

This clone was picked up a small number of times. The chain employs TRBV29-1 and TRBJ2-2; 9 nucleotides agree with TRBD2. This CDR3 spans 14 amino acids. Germline V gives CDR1 SQVTM, CDR2 ANQGSEA. J gave up 4 bases and V 4 bases, and 4 bases lay outside the gene matches. This chain's CDR3 is CSVGLAGTTGELFF. The CDR3 DNA reads as TGCAGCGTTGGTCTAGCGGGAACCACCGGGGAGCTGTTTTTT.

J is TRBJ1-2 and V is TRBV30; 7 bases match TRBD1. The CDR3 loop spans 13 amino acids. Germline CDR1 GTSNPN, CDR2 SVGIG (reference sequence). The V gene end was trimmed by 0 bases and the J gene end by 4 bases; junction bases not matched to a gene: 2. CDR3 region: CAWSVDRAYGYTF. CDR3 sequence (DNA): TGTGCCTGGAGTGTCGACAGGGCCTATGGCTACACCTTC.

This chain connects TRBV7-9 to TRBJ2-1; 7 bases fit TRBD2. Germline loops: CDR1 SEHNR, CDR2 FQNEAQ (reference sequence). Trimming removed 5 bases from V and 9 bases from J; junction bases left unmatched: 16. CDR3 length equals 16 residues. CDR3 bases: TGTGCCAGCAGCCCCTTTGGGGGAGGGCCTAGGAGTGAGCAGTTCTTC. Translating gives CASSPFGGGPRSEQFF.

The chain employs TRBV29-1 and TRBJ2-3; TRBD2 agrees at 8 bases. V lost 4 bases to trimming and J lost 3 bases; unmatched junction nucleotides: 6. In germline, CDR1 is SQVTM, CDR2 ANQGSEA. The CDR3 spans 14 residues. CDR3 sequence (DNA): TGCAGCGTTGGGTGGGCGGGAGGTACAGATACGCAGTATTTT. This gives the protein CSVGWAGGTDTQYF.

This clone was observed a handful of times. V gene TRBV29-1 combines with J gene TRBJ2-1; 7 bases are a match to TRBD2. The CDR3 loop spans 12 amino acids. With V trimmed by 1 base and J by 6 bases, 0 bases remained unmatched. Germline CDR1 is SQVTM and CDR2 is ANQGSEA. The CDR3 DNA reads as TGCAGCGTTGAAGGGGGGGGCAATGAGCAGTTCTTC. This gives the protein CSVEGGGNEQFF.

The chain has TRBV29-1 and TRBJ1-1; 7 bases are shared with TRBD1. The CDR3 has 12 residues. Trimming took 7 bases from V and 1 from J; bases not matched to a gene: 3. Germline CDR1 reads SQVTM; CDR2 reads ANQGSEA. In nucleotides, the CDR3 is TGCAGCGCCACAGGGGCGAACACTGAAGCTTTCTTT. Protein product: CSATGANTEAFF.

The rearrangement uses TRBV15 and TRBJ2-1; 10 bases fit TRBD2. CDR3 length: 12 residues. Trimming cost V 11 bases and J 4 bases; bases outside gene matches: 2. The germline V gene has CDR1 LNHNV and CDR2 YYDKDF (reference sequence). The CDR3 DNA reads TGTGCCTCGACTAGCGGGTACAATGAGCAGTTCTTC. Translating gives CASTSGYNEQFF.